These 26 T cell receptor beta chains were sequenced from one sample in a study of blood T cell repertoires in COVID-19. The repertoire was sequenced with immunoSEQ multiplex PCR; TCRdb's copy has only in-frame clones and lacks some. The data hold hundreds of thousands of clones, with about 90% observed a single time. The source material was PBMCs or T cells enriched from blood (not recorded which). The receptors shown here come from a man aged 25-45 years who had recovered from COVID-19.

Only one count was recorded for this clone. This chain joins TRBV18 and TRBJ1-5, with D perhaps TRBD1 (6 bases). V lost 3 bases and J lost 5, with 11 bases in between. From germline, CDR1 is KGHSH and CDR2 LQKENI. The CDR3 covers 14 residues. Here the CDR3 reads CASSPYREDQPQHF. In nucleotides, the CDR3 is TGTGCCAGCTCACCCTACAGGGAAGATCAGCCCCAGCATTTT.

This clone appeared once. The V call is TRBV29-1, the J call TRBJ2-7; perhaps TRBD1 as D (6 bases). The ends were cut back, 1 base at V and 3 bases at J, with 13 bases in the middle. This CDR3 has 14 amino acids. Germline V CDR1 and CDR2: SQVTM, ANQGSEA. CDR3 coding DNA: TGCAGCGTTGAAGTACAGGGCAGGGGCTACGAGCAGTACTTC. Residues: CSVEVQGRGYEQYF.

The V call is TRBV3-1 (or the pseudogene TRBV3-2), the J call TRBJ2-3, with 14 positions matching TRBD2. V dropped 3 bases and J dropped 5; count of bases not matched to a gene: 1. CDR1 and CDR2 from the germline V gene are LGHDT and YNNKEL (reference sequence). This CDR3 is 15 amino acids long. CDR3 amino acids: CASSQGLAGVDTQYF. The CDR3 DNA reads as TGTGCCAGCAGCCAGGGACTAGCGGGAGTAGATACGCAGTATTTT.

The rearrangement uses TRBV11-3 and TRBJ2-3; 14 bases are a match to TRBD2. Germline V CDR1 and CDR2: SGHNT, YENEEA. J gave up 6 bases and V 6 bases, and 8 bases lay outside the gene matches. The CDR3 has 16 amino acids. The CDR3 loop is CASSPGTSGSSDTQYF. DNA of the CDR3: TGTGCCAGCAGTCCGGGGACTAGCGGGAGTTCGGATACGCAGTATTTT.

J is TRBJ2-7 and V is TRBV5-1; weak D call: TRBD2 (5 bases). CDR3 length: 14 residues. Germline CDR1 reads SGHRS; CDR2 reads YFSETQ. Trimming shortened V by 3 bases and J by 3 bases, and 13 bases separated the two germline ends. The CDR3 reads CASSSGGGNYEQYF. CDR3 in DNA: TGCGCCAGCAGCTCCGGAGGTGGCAACTACGAGCAGTACTTC. Full variable domain (outside the CDR3, taken from reference TRBV5-1 and TRBJ2-7): KAGVTQTPRYLIKTRGQQVTLSCSPISGHRSVSWYQQTPGQGLQFLFEYFSETQRNKGNFPGRFSGRQFSNSRSEMNVSTLELGDSALYLCASSSGGGNYEQYFGPGTRLTVT.

This clone was found a few times. The chain recombines TRBV5-4 with TRBJ2-1, with 11 bases identical to TRBD1. Trimming cost V 2 bases and J 9 bases; bases outside gene matches: 7. CDR3 size: 15 residues. CDR1 is SGHNT and CDR2 is YYREEE in the germline V gene (reference sequence). CDR3 in DNA: TGTGCCAGCAGCTTTACCGGGACAGGGGGGATTGAGCAGTTCTTC. Protein sequence: CASSFTGTGGIEQFF.

This rearrangement joins TRBV6-5 to TRBJ2-7; TRBD1 is a possible D gene (7 bases). Trimming removed 0 bases from V and 5 bases from J, with 14 bases in between. The CDR3 contains 15 residues. Germline V gene sequence: CDR1 MNHEY, CDR2 SVGAGI. CDR3 residues: CASSYSRQGGDEQYF. CDR3 DNA: TGTGCCAGCAGTTACTCGAGACAGGGAGGTGACGAGCAGTACTTC.

The chain uses TRBV29-1 and TRBJ1-6; weak D call: TRBD1 (5 bases). V dropped 2 bases and J dropped 5 bases, with 16 bases sitting between them. Germline loops: CDR1 SQVTM, CDR2 ANQGSEA. This CDR3 spans 16 amino acids. The CDR3 loop reads CSVETSGVGDNSPLHF. The CDR3 DNA follows: TGCAGCGTTGAAACGAGCGGGGTGGGGGATAATTCACCCCTCCACTTT.

This sequence joins TRBV25-1 and TRBJ1-6, with TRBD1 identical over 7 bases. Germline CDR1 MGHDK, CDR2 SYGVNS. The trim removed 4 bases at V and 13 bases at J, leaving 10 bases unmatched. This CDR3 comprises 14 residues. The CDR3 DNA is TGTGCCAGCAGTGTTTACGGGGACAGTTTTCCCCTCCACTTT. It translates to CASSVYGDSFPLHF. The full variable domain, in which reference TRBV25-1 and TRBJ1-6 provide the parts outside the CDR3, is EADIYQTPRYLVIGTGKKITLECSQTMGHDKMYWYQQDPGMELHLIHYSYGVNSTEKGDLSSESTVSRIRTEHFPLTLESARPSHTSQYLCASSVYGDSFPLHFGNGTRLTVT.

This chain uses TRBV2 with TRBJ1-5; no clear D gene. The CDR3 covers 15 residues. The germline gives CDR1 SNHLY, CDR2 FYNNEI. V was clipped by 4 bases and J by 0 bases, with 10 bases between them. This CDR3 reads CASSGEDGSNQPQHF. The CDR3 nucleotides read TGTGCCAGCAGTGGGGAGGACGGTAGCAATCAGCCCCAGCATTTT.

The J gene is TRBJ1-5, the V gene TRBV2; D is ambiguous. The V gene lost 6 bases and the J gene lost 5 bases, with 14 bases spanning the gap. From germline, CDR1 is SNHLY and CDR2 FYNNEI. This CDR3 is 14 amino acids long. CDR3 sequence reads: CASSGISRDQPQHF. The CDR3 DNA is TGTGCCAGCAGCGGCATCTCTCGGGATCAGCCCCAGCATTTT. Together with reference TRBV2 and TRBJ1-5, the CDR3 gives the full variable domain: EPEVTQTPSHQVTQMGQEVILRCVPISNHLYFYWYRQILGQKVEFLVSFYNNEISEKSEIFDDQFSVERPDGSNFTLKIRSTKLEDSAMYFCASSGISRDQPQHFGDGTRLSIL.

The chain is built from TRBV6-5 and TRBJ2-3; 7 nucleotides match TRBD1. Germline V CDR1 and CDR2: MNHEY, SVGAGI. J lost 4 bases, V lost 4 bases, and 8 bases had no gene match. The CDR3 extends over 15 amino acids. This chain's CDR3 is CASSSTGNTADTQYF. The CDR3 DNA is TGTGCCAGCAGTTCGACAGGGAATACCGCAGATACGCAGTATTTT.

The chain uses TRBV28 and TRBJ2-7; D perhaps matches TRBD1 (7 bases). CDR3 length equals 15 residues. The germline CDR1 and CDR2 sequences are MDHEN and SYDVKM. V dropped 5 bases and J dropped 2 bases, with 16 bases sitting between them. CDR3 in amino acids: CASSRRGHLAYEQYF. The DNA of the CDR3 is TGTGCCAGCAGTAGGAGGGGGCACCTGGCCTACGAGCAGTACTTC.

The genes are TRBV3-1 (or the pseudogene TRBV3-2) and TRBJ1-1; D remains unclear. The CDR3 is 13 amino acids. Germline CDR1 reads LGHDT; CDR2 reads YNNKEL (reference sequence). Deletions cut 4 bases from V and 8 bases from J, with 14 bases between. The chain's CDR3 is CASSPPFSGEAFF. CDR3 nucleotide sequence: TGTGCCAGCAGCCCCCCGTTTTCCGGGGAAGCTTTCTTT.

V gene TRBV7-6 combines with J gene TRBJ2-2, with 7 bases identical to TRBD2. The germline V gene has CDR1 SGHVS and CDR2 FNYEAQ. The ends lost 2 bases at V and 5 bases at J; junction bases unmatched: 17. The CDR3 contains 19 residues. The CDR3 nucleotides are TGTGCCAGCAGCTTAACCCAAACTAGCGATGAGGACTGGACCGGGGAGCTGTTTTTT. Residues: CASSLTQTSDEDWTGELFF.

V and J are TRBV29-1 and TRBJ2-4; a possible D gene is TRBD1 (6 bases). V was pared by 6 bases and J by 2 bases, with 8 bases between. The germline CDR1 and CDR2 sequences are SQVTM and ANQGSEA. The CDR3 is made up of 12 amino acids. This CDR3 is CSVQGTKNIQYF. CDR3 nucleotide sequence: TGCAGCGTCCAGGGGACCAAAAACATTCAGTACTTC.

V gene TRBV18 combines with J gene TRBJ1-5; D ambiguous. V was clipped by 2 bases and J by 6 bases, with 11 bases between them. The germline V gene has CDR1 KGHSH and CDR2 LQKENI. The CDR3 is 14 residues long. This CDR3 is CASSPEGILQPQHF. For the CDR3, the DNA is TGTGCCAGCTCACCAGAGGGAATCCTTCAGCCCCAGCATTTT.

The chain joins TRBV3-1 (or the pseudogene TRBV3-2) to TRBJ2-5, with D perhaps matching TRBD1 (6 bases). The CDR3 contains 16 residues. V gave up 7 bases and J gave up 7 bases, with 25 bases separating them. From germline, CDR1 is LGHDT and CDR2 YNNKEL (reference sequence). The CDR3 DNA reads TGTGCCAGCACATTAGGGCAAGACAGGTCCTCAGGGACCCAGTACTTC. Its translation is CASTLGQDRSSGTQYF.

The chain couples TRBV2 to TRBJ2-7; 7 bases line up with TRBD1. Germline V CDR1 and CDR2: SNHLY, FYNNEI. J gave up 10 bases and V 6 bases, and 6 bases lay outside the gene matches. The CDR3 has 11 residues. CDR3: CASSSWDSQYF. CDR3 nucleotides: TGTGCCAGCAGCAGTTGGGACAGCCAGTACTTC.

The V and J genes are TRBV7-9 and TRBJ2-7; 7 bases are shared with TRBD1. Germline V gives CDR1 SEHNR, CDR2 FQNEAQ (reference sequence). After removal of 3 bases from V and 4 bases from J, the junction contained 6 bases not matched to a gene. The CDR3 sequence is 14 residues long. CDR3 amino acids: CASSFPGGIYEQYF. The CDR3 DNA follows: TGTGCCAGCAGCTTCCCAGGGGGAATTTACGAGCAGTACTTC.

The chain joins TRBV19 to TRBJ2-6; possible D gene TRBD1, 6 bases. Germline V CDR1 and CDR2: LNHDA, SQIVND (reference sequence). The CDR3 has 15 residues. Between the trimmed V and J ends, which lost 7 bases and 0 bases, there was a span of 10 bases. The CDR3, as DNA: TGTGCCAGTACACAGGGATCCTCTGGGGCCAACGTCCTGACTTTC. Its translation is CASTQGSSGANVLTF.

This clone was seen a handful of times. In the same sample, other DNA sequences code for this CDR3. The J gene is TRBJ1-1, the V gene TRBV18; D perhaps matches TRBD1 (6 bases). Germline lookup yields CDR1 KGHSH and CDR2 LQKENI. This CDR3 region has 13 residues. The ends were cut back, 6 bases at V and 1 base at J, with 9 bases in the middle. The CDR3 here is CASSLDRNTEAFF. The CDR3 nucleotides read TGTGCCAGCTCCTTGGACAGGAACACTGAAGCTTTCTTT. Together with reference TRBV18 and TRBJ1-1, the CDR3 gives the full variable domain: NAGVMQNPRHLVRRRGQEARLRCSPMKGHSHVYWYRQLPEEGLKFMVYLQKENIIDESGMPKERFSAEFPKEGPSILRIQQVVRGDSAAYFCASSLDRNTEAFFGQGTRLTVV.

The J gene is TRBJ1-5, the V gene TRBV6-1, with 8 bases aligning to TRBD1. The V segment lost 3 bases and the J segment 6 bases; nucleotides outside the gene matches: 7. The germline CDR1 and CDR2 sequences are MNHNS and SASEGT. This CDR3 comprises 15 residues. The CDR3 reads CASSDPTGVIQPQHF. In DNA form, the CDR3 reads TGTGCCAGCAGTGACCCGACAGGGGTGATTCAGCCCCAGCATTTT.

The chain uses TRBV5-4 and TRBJ2-1; 12 bases align to TRBD1. V lost 4 bases to trimming and J lost 9 bases; unmatched junction nucleotides: 5. The germline V gene encodes CDR1 SGHNT and CDR2 YYREEE (reference sequence). CDR3 length: 14 amino acids. CDR3 loop: CASSPGTGGLEQFF. Written as DNA, the CDR3 is TGTGCCAGCAGCCCCGGGACAGGGGGCCTTGAGCAGTTCTTC.

The chain is built from TRBV30 and TRBJ2-1; perhaps TRBD1 as D (5 bases). V was clipped by 0 bases and J by 0 bases, with 15 bases between them. CDR1 is GTSNPN and CDR2 is SVGIG in the germline V gene (reference sequence). The CDR3 consists of 17 residues. The CDR3 nucleotides read TGTGCCTGGAGTGTAGTTTGGGGCTTTAGCTCCTACAATGAGCAGTTCTTC. This codes for CAWSVVWGFSSYNEQFF.

Details on this clone: A read error may produce the germline difference seen at one junction end. The V gene is TRBV5-1, the J gene TRBJ2-3; TRBD2 matches at 7 bases. CDR3 length equals 16 residues. The germline gives CDR1 SGHRS, CDR2 YFSETQ. CDR3 DNA sequence: TGCGCCAGCAGCTTGGCTTGGTCGACTAGCAGAGATACGCAGTATTTT. It is translated as CASSLAWSTSRDTQYF.